This is a list of T cell receptor beta chains from one sample in a study of blood T cells in healthy people across ages. TCRdb re-called the 5' RACE reads through MiXCR, storing one row per CDR3 protein. The sample consists of 1.5 million to 2 million distinct CDR3 sequences, approximately 50% of them appearing once. The source material was blood. The receptors originated from a woman aged 40 to 50 in good health. CDR3s include the opening cysteine and the closing phenylalanine or tryptophan. D genes are given only for firm matches. The listing skips clone size in some rows; elsewhere it reads once, few, many or a size class.

J gene: TRBJ2-3; V gene: TRBV28; clone size: few; D gene: -; CDR3 protein: CASTPSGSGHRVADTQYF; CDR3 DNA: TGTGCCAGCACACCCTCGGGGTCAGGTCACAGGGTCGCAGATACGCAGTATTTT
J gene: TRBJ1-1; V gene: TRBV20-1; clone size: -; D gene: -; CDR3 protein: CSAIGTVNTEAFF; CDR3 DNA: TGCAGTGCTATTGGGACGGTGAACACTGAAGCTTTCTTT
J gene: TRBJ2-5; V gene: TRBV7-3; clone size: -; D gene: -; CDR3 protein: CASSPNRAIQETQYF; CDR3 DNA: TGTGCCAGCAGCCCCAATCGGGCCATTCAAGAGACCCAGTACTTC
J gene: TRBJ1-5; V gene: TRBV6-1; clone size: few; D gene: -; CDR3 protein: CASSARTDSNQPQHF; CDR3 DNA: TGTGCCAGCAGTGCCAGAACGGATAGCAATCAGCCCCAGCATTTT
J gene: TRBJ1-5; V gene: TRBV7-9; clone size: -; D gene: -; CDR3 protein: CASSPPGDGQPQHF; CDR3 DNA: TGTGCCAGCAGCCCTCCAGGGGATGGACAGCCCCAGCATTTT
J gene: TRBJ2-7; V gene: TRBV10-2; clone size: -; D gene: -; CDR3 protein: CASSAEVTYEQYF; CDR3 DNA: TGCGCCAGCAGTGCTGAAGTTACCTACGAGCAGTACTTC
J gene: TRBJ2-7; V gene: TRBV5-1; clone size: few; D gene: -; CDR3 protein: CASSFKGSDEQYF; CDR3 DNA: TGCGCCAGCAGCTTCAAGGGCTCGGACGAGCAGTACTTC
J gene: TRBJ1-2; V gene: TRBV9; clone size: -; D gene: -; CDR3 protein: CASSVGQLDYGYTF; CDR3 DNA: TGTGCCAGCAGCGTAGGACAGTTAGACTATGGCTACACCTTC
J gene: TRBJ2-7; V gene: TRBV7-8; clone size: -; D gene: -; CDR3 protein: CASSPGHSLYEQYF; CDR3 DNA: TGTGCCAGCAGCCCGGGCCACTCTCTCTACGAGCAGTACTTC
J gene: TRBJ2-7; V gene: TRBV20-1; clone size: many; D gene: -; CDR3 protein: CSASRAWAGEQYF; CDR3 DNA: TGCAGTGCTAGCAGAGCGTGGGCTGGAGAGCAGTACTTC
J gene: TRBJ2-5; V gene: TRBV7-2; clone size: -; D gene: -; CDR3 protein: CASSLVLVAAGDQNEQYF; CDR3 DNA: TGTGCCAGCAGCTTAGTCCTTGTAGCGGCAGGGGACCAAAATGAGCAGTACTTC
J gene: TRBJ2-3; V gene: TRBV7-6; clone size: -; D gene: TRBD2; CDR3 protein: CASSLGLARTRTDTQYF; CDR3 DNA: TGTGCCAGCAGCTTGGGACTAGCGAGGACCCGCACAGATACGCAGTATTTT
J gene: TRBJ2-3; V gene: TRBV27; clone size: once; D gene: TRBD2; CDR3 protein: CASGLAGGFDTQYF; CDR3 DNA: TGTGCCAGTGGACTAGCGGGGGGGTTTGATACGCAGTATTTT
J gene: TRBJ1-5; V gene: TRBV4-2; clone size: -; D gene: -; CDR3 protein: CASSQVQGNQPQHF; CDR3 DNA: TGTGCCAGCAGCCAAGTGCAGGGCAATCAGCCCCAGCATTTT
J gene: TRBJ2-7; V gene: TRBV20-1; clone size: -; D gene: -; CDR3 protein: CSAGGGSYEQYF; CDR3 DNA: TGCAGTGCGGGAGGGGGCAGCTACGAGCAGTACTTC
J gene: TRBJ1-2; V gene: TRBV6-5; clone size: few; D gene: -; CDR3 protein: CASSPPSNLYGYTF; CDR3 DNA: TGTGCCAGCAGTCCCCCCTCCAACCTCTATGGCTACACCTTC
J gene: TRBJ2-1; V gene: TRBV2; clone size: -; D gene: -; CDR3 protein: CASYELVSSYNEQFF; CDR3 DNA: TGTGCCAGCTATGAGTTAGTAAGCTCCTACAATGAGCAGTTCTTC
J gene: TRBJ2-3; V gene: TRBV7-3; clone size: -; D gene: -; CDR3 protein: CASSLMVPSPLRDHSTDTQYF; CDR3 DNA: TGTGCCAGCAGCTTGATGGTTCCTTCCCCATTACGAGACCATAGCACAGATACGCAGTATTTT
J gene: TRBJ2-7; V gene: TRBV20-1; clone size: few; D gene: TRBD1; CDR3 protein: CSARGQGNNEQYF; CDR3 DNA: TGCAGTGCTCGGGGACAGGGCAACAACGAGCAGTACTTC
J gene: TRBJ2-7; V gene: TRBV6-1; clone size: -; D gene: -; CDR3 protein: CASSGTWGGTYEQYF; CDR3 DNA: TGTGCCAGCAGTGGGACATGGGGCGGAACCTACGAGCAGTACTTC
J gene: TRBJ2-2; V gene: TRBV20-1; clone size: -; D gene: TRBD1; CDR3 protein: CSARDQGVATGELFF; CDR3 DNA: TGCAGTGCTAGAGATCAGGGGGTGGCCACCGGGGAGCTGTTTTTT
J gene: TRBJ2-5; V gene: TRBV20-1; clone size: few; D gene: -; CDR3 protein: CSAQTLGWETQYF; CDR3 DNA: TGCAGTGCCCAGACCCTAGGGTGGGAGACCCAGTACTTC
J gene: TRBJ2-3; V gene: TRBV12-3/TRBV12-4; clone size: -; D gene: -; CDR3 protein: CASSFGAGTDTQYF; CDR3 DNA: TGTGCCAGCAGTTTCGGGGCGGGCACAGATACGCAGTATTTT
J gene: TRBJ1-2; V gene: TRBV7-9; clone size: -; D gene: -; CDR3 protein: CASSLPGTSGYTF; CDR3 DNA: TGTGCCAGCAGCTTACCTGGAACAAGTGGCTACACCTTC
J gene: TRBJ2-5; V gene: TRBV4-2; clone size: -; D gene: TRBD2; CDR3 protein: CASSQASGPETQYF; CDR3 DNA: TGTGCCAGCAGCCAGGCTAGCGGACCCGAGACCCAGTACTTC
J gene: TRBJ2-7; V gene: TRBV3-1; clone size: -; D gene: -; CDR3 protein: CASSQDTGLRFYEQYF; CDR3 DNA: TGTGCCAGCAGCCAAGACACAGGCCTAAGATTTTACGAGCAGTACTTC
J gene: TRBJ2-7; V gene: TRBV20-1; clone size: once; D gene: TRBD1; CDR3 protein: CSARWDSYEQYF; CDR3 DNA: TGCAGTGCTAGGTGGGACAGCTACGAGCAGTACTTC
J gene: TRBJ2-3; V gene: TRBV20-1; clone size: -; D gene: TRBD2; CDR3 protein: CSAFPTSGATDTQYF; CDR3 DNA: TGCAGTGCTTTCCCGACTAGCGGGGCCACAGATACGCAGTATTTT
J gene: TRBJ2-3; V gene: TRBV6-6; clone size: -; D gene: TRBD1; CDR3 protein: CASSWGQGAYPDTQYF; CDR3 DNA: TGTGCCAGCAGCTGGGGACAGGGGGCCTATCCAGATACGCAGTATTTT
J gene: TRBJ2-7; V gene: TRBV12-3/TRBV12-4; clone size: -; D gene: -; CDR3 protein: CASSQALESEQYF; CDR3 DNA: TGTGCCAGCAGTCAAGCCCTTGAGTCGGAGCAGTACTTC
J gene: TRBJ2-7; V gene: TRBV14; clone size: -; D gene: TRBD2; CDR3 protein: CASSISGGGPYEQYF; CDR3 DNA: TGTGCCAGCAGTATCAGCGGGGGAGGGCCCTACGAGCAGTACTTC
J gene: TRBJ2-1; V gene: TRBV4-3; clone size: few; D gene: TRBD2; CDR3 protein: CASSQEWGDYRRDEQFF; CDR3 DNA: TGCGCCAGCAGCCAAGAATGGGGGGACTACCGGCGGGATGAGCAGTTCTTC
J gene: TRBJ1-2; V gene: TRBV12-3/TRBV12-4; clone size: -; D gene: -; CDR3 protein: CASSLGTGTSNYGYTF; CDR3 DNA: TGTGCCAGCAGTTTAGGGACTGGGACATCTAACTATGGCTACACCTTC
J gene: TRBJ2-3; V gene: TRBV7-2; clone size: many; D gene: TRBD2; CDR3 protein: CASSPPGLAGGTDTQYF; CDR3 DNA: TGTGCCAGCAGTCCCCCGGGACTAGCGGGGGGAACAGATACGCAGTATTTT